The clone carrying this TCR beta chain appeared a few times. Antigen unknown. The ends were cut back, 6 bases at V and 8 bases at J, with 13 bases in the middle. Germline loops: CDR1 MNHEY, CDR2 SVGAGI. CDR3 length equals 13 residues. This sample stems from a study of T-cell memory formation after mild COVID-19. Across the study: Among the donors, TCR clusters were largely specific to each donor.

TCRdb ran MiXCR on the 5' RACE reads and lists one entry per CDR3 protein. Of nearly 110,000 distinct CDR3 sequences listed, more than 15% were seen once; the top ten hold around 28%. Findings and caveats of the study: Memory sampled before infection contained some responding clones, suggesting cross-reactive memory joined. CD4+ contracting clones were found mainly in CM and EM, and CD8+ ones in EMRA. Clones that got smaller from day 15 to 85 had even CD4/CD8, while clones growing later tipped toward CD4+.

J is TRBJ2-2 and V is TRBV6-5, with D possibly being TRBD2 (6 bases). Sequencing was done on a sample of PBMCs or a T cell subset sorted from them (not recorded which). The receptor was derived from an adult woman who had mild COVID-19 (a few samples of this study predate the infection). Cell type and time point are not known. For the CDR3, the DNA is TGTGCCAGCAGCCTCGGGACTGGTGGGGAGCTGTTTTTT. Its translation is CASSLGTGGELFF.